A single sample gave rise to the 20 T cell receptor beta chains below, sequenced in a study of T cell responses to AZD1222 COVID-19 vaccine. TCRdb's copy holds only in-frame clones and misses some; the assay was immunoSEQ multiplex PCR. The sample shows roughly 120,000 clones, around 88% of them seen only once. Specimen: peripheral blood, collected on day 0 of AZD1222 vaccination. The receptors were sampled from an adult in good health.

V and J are TRBV2 and TRBJ2-5; D not certain. The CDR3 runs to 12 residues. Germline V lookup: CDR1 SNHLY, CDR2 FYNNEI. V dropped 5 bases and J dropped 1 base, with 5 bases sitting between them. The CDR3 nucleotides read TGTGCCAGCAGTAGATTCCAAGAGACCCAGTACTTC. It specifies CASSRFQETQYF.

The chain is built from TRBV7-3 and TRBJ1-6; D unclear. Germline V lookup: CDR1 SGHTA, CDR2 FQGTGA. This CDR3 spans 15 amino acids. V was cut by 6 bases and J by 9 bases, with 18 bases left in between. Here the CDR3 reads CASSRTGDLSSPLHF. The CDR3 DNA follows: TGTGCCAGCAGTCGAACCGGCGATCTGAGTTCACCCCTCCACTTT.

The chain joins TRBV6-6 to TRBJ2-2; 9 bases agree with TRBD1. With V trimmed by 10 bases and J by 2 bases, 11 bases remained unmatched. There are 16 residues in the CDR3. Germline loops: CDR1 MNHNY, CDR2 SVGAGI (reference sequence). For the CDR3, the DNA is TGTGCCACTGACCTGGGGACAGGGCTAAACACCGGGGAGCTGTTTTTT. Translated, it gives CATDLGTGLNTGELFF.

The chain combines TRBV4-3 with TRBJ1-2; 10 bases are a match to TRBD1. CDR3 length: 14 residues. Germline lookup yields CDR1 LGHNA and CDR2 YSLEER. The ends lost 5 bases at V and 1 base at J; junction bases unmatched: 1. CDR3 DNA sequence: TGCGCCAGCAGCGGGACAGGGGTTAACTATGGCTACACCTTC. Translated, it gives CASSGTGVNYGYTF.

J is TRBJ2-2 and V is TRBV7-2; weak D call: TRBD1 (6 bases). The CDR3 spans 15 residues. Germline V CDR1 and CDR2: SGHTA, FQGNSA. V was cut by 1 base and J by 5 bases, with 11 bases left in between. CDR3 protein: CASSLGTGQTGELFF. The CDR3 DNA follows: TGTGCCAGCAGCTTAGGAACAGGGCAGACCGGGGAGCTGTTTTTT.

The chain uses TRBV10-2 and TRBJ2-7, with D perhaps matching TRBD2 (6 bases). With 6 bases removed from V and 7 bases from J, the gap between germline ends came to 16 bases. CDR3 length: 13 residues. Germline V lookup: CDR1 WSHSY, CDR2 SAAADI. CDR3 DNA: TGCGCCAGCAGGTCGGGCCTCGGAGGGGAGCAGTACTTC. The encoded protein is CASRSGLGGEQYF.

The rearrangement uses TRBV19 and TRBJ2-7, with TRBD2 as a possible D gene (7 bases). V was cut by 5 bases and J by 3 bases, with 17 bases left in between. There are 15 residues in the CDR3. Germline CDR1 is LNHDA and CDR2 is SQIVND (reference sequence). Here the CDR3 reads CASSWGQGGSYEQYF. CDR3 nucleotides: TGTGCCAGTAGTTGGGGGCAGGGAGGGAGCTACGAGCAGTACTTC.

A single count supports this clone. The rearrangement joins TRBV29-1 to TRBJ1-2; D uncertain. The CDR3 has 13 amino acids. V was shortened by 4 bases and J by 2 bases, with 11 bases between the two germline ends. Germline loops: CDR1 SQVTM, CDR2 ANQGSEA. Here the CDR3 reads CSVGQDYNYGYTF. CDR3 coding DNA: TGCAGCGTTGGGCAGGACTACAACTATGGCTACACCTTC. Full variable domain (rest looked up from reference TRBV29-1 and TRBJ1-2): SAVISQKPSRDICQRGTSLTIQCQVDSQVTMMFWYRQQPGQSLTLIATANQGSEATYESGFVIDKFPISRPNLTFSTLTVSNMSPEDSSIYLCSVGQDYNYGYTFGSGTRLTVV.

Regarding this clone: Other DNA sequences of this sample code for an identical CDR3. The V and J genes are TRBV7-9 and TRBJ2-5; D gene ambiguous. V was pared by 6 bases and J by 2 bases, with 1 base between. From germline, CDR1 is SEHNR and CDR2 FQNEAQ (reference sequence). CDR3 length: 10 amino acids. The CDR3 coding sequence is TGTGCCAGCAGTCAAGAGACCCAGTACTTC. Translation: CASSQETQYF.

The V and J genes are TRBV18 and TRBJ1-5, with TRBD1 matching over 9 bases. The CDR3 runs to 14 residues. Germline lookup yields CDR1 KGHSH and CDR2 LQKENI. V was pared by 7 bases and J by 6 bases, with 7 bases of the junction left unmatched. For the CDR3, the DNA is TGTGCCAGCTGCAGGGACAGGGAGTGTCAGCCCCAGCATTTT. This sequence encodes CASCRDRECQPQHF.

The chain links TRBV6-2 or TRBV6-3 to TRBJ1-6; TRBD1 matches 7 bases. The CDR3 contains 18 residues. Unmatched junction bases numbered 12, after V lost 2 bases and J lost 5 bases. CDR1 and CDR2 from the germline V gene are MNHEY and SVGEGT. Here the CDR3 DNA reads TGTGCCAGCAGTTACAGGCCGACCGGGACAGTAAATAATTCACCCCTCCACTTT. It translates to CASSYRPTGTVNNSPLHF.

The chain has TRBV2 and TRBJ1-2; perhaps TRBD1 as D (6 bases). The CDR3 contains 13 residues. V was pared by 6 bases and J by 5 bases, with 13 bases between. Germline values: CDR1 SNHLY, CDR2 FYNNEI. CDR3 region: CASRSDSGYGYTF. In DNA, the CDR3 is TGTGCCAGCAGATCGGACAGTGGGTATGGCTACACCTTC. Full variable domain (rest looked up from reference TRBV2 and TRBJ1-2): EPEVTQTPSHQVTQMGQEVILRCVPISNHLYFYWYRQILGQKVEFLVSFYNNEISEKSEIFDDQFSVERPDGSNFTLKIRSTKLEDSAMYFCASRSDSGYGYTFGSGTRLTVV.

The sample holds one count of this clone. The CDR3 reads CASSLGTSGVDTQYF. The CDR3 nucleotides are TGTGCCAGCAGCTTAGGGACTAGCGGGGTAGATACGCAGTATTTT. This chain uses TRBV7-9 with TRBJ2-3; TRBD2 agrees at 12 bases. The CDR3 has 15 amino acids. Trimming removed 1 base from V and 5 bases from J; junction bases left unmatched: 1. Germline V gives CDR1 SEHNR, CDR2 FQNEAQ (reference sequence).

V usage is TRBV3-1 (or the pseudogene TRBV3-2) and J usage is TRBJ2-1, with 11 bases that match TRBD2. The CDR3 is 16 amino acids. In germline, CDR1 is LGHDT, CDR2 YNNKEL (reference sequence). The J segment lost 6 bases and the V segment lost 5 bases, leaving 9 bases of the junction unmatched. CDR3 residues: CASSSRLAGYFNEQFF. The CDR3 DNA is TGTGCCAGCAGCTCAAGACTAGCGGGGTATTTCAATGAGCAGTTCTTC.

This chain uses TRBV6-2 or TRBV6-3 with TRBJ2-1; D gene uncertain. This CDR3 is 11 amino acids long. Per germline, CDR1 MNHEY and CDR2 SVGEGT. With 6 bases removed from V and 9 bases from J, the gap between germline ends came to 9 bases. The CDR3 protein is CASSYGREQFF. The CDR3 nucleotides read TGTGCCAGCAGCTATGGGCGTGAGCAGTTCTTC.

The V call is TRBV9, the J call TRBJ2-7; D uncertain. The CDR3 consists of 15 residues. CDR1 SGDLS and CDR2 YYNGEE come from the germline V gene. V lost 0 bases, J lost 3 bases, and 13 bases lay in between. CDR3 bases: TGTGCCAGCAGCGTAGGTGGTGGGGTGCTCTACGAGCAGTACTTC. Translating it yields CASSVGGGVLYEQYF.

J is TRBJ2-1 and V is TRBV20-1, with D unclear. The V and J ends lost 3 bases and 6 bases respectively, with 6 bases between them. This CDR3 is built from 11 residues. The germline V gene encodes CDR1 DFQATT and CDR2 SNEGSKA (reference sequence). CDR3 nucleotides: TGCAGTGCTAGCCGACGCAATGAGCAGTTCTTC. It yields the protein CSASRRNEQFF.

This chain uses TRBV7-8 with TRBJ1-2, with unresolved D. The CDR3 spans 15 residues. The V end lost 1 base, the J end lost 4 bases, and 13 bases lay between the germline ends. CDR1 is SGHVS, CDR2 FQNEAQ, per germline. The CDR3 here is CASSLESGRFYGYTF. CDR3 DNA: TGTGCCAGCAGCTTAGAGTCGGGCAGATTCTATGGCTACACCTTC.

The chain uses TRBV7-2 and TRBJ2-3; 7 positions match TRBD2. The junction had 15 bases not matched to a gene; V was cut back by 3 bases and J by 0 bases. The germline gives CDR1 SGHTA, CDR2 FQGNSA. This CDR3 region has 19 residues. The chain's CDR3 is CASSLQAWERGASTDTQYF. The CDR3 region has the DNA TGTGCCAGCAGCTTGCAAGCCTGGGAGCGGGGCGCCAGCACAGATACGCAGTATTTT.

This sequence joins TRBV5-1 and TRBJ1-2, with D unclear. Germline loops: CDR1 SGHRS, CDR2 YFSETQ. Trimming took off 0 bases at V and 0 bases at J, with 9 bases between the two ends. This CDR3 is built from 15 residues. The CDR3 nucleotides read TGCGCCAGCAGCTTGGACACGGGAACTAACTATGGCTACACCTTC. Translating it yields CASSLDTGTNYGYTF. The entire variable domain, with the rest obtained from reference TRBV5-1 and TRBJ1-2, is as follows: KAGVTQTPRYLIKTRGQQVTLSCSPISGHRSVSWYQQTPGQGLQFLFEYFSETQRNKGNFPGRFSGRQFSNSRSEMNVSTLELGDSALYLCASSLDTGTNYGYTFGSGTRLTVV.